Sequencing of this T cell receptor (beta chain) was carried out in a study of shared clonotypes between healthy human individuals. Whole-study results and caveats: Clonotype sharing among donors likely depends on sequencing depth. Sorted-subset sequencing, rarefaction showed, was incomplete despite large depth. Tissue TCR repertoires likely differ from these blood-only repertoires. Generally, naive subsets (rather than memory subsets) showed larger estimated richness.

Data came from immunoSEQ multiplex PCR; TCRdb stores just in-frame clones and leaves some out. The table includes about 2.5 million clones, about 90% detected once. Germline CDR1 is SGDLS and CDR2 is YYNGEE. The CDR3 has 15 residues. The junction had 10 bases not matched to a gene; V was cut back by 3 bases and J by 5 bases. In this sample, this clone turned up once. Its antigen is unknown. The chain is built from TRBV9 and TRBJ2-7; 8 nucleotides line up with TRBD2. The clonotype comes from a young man in good health. Some clones in this sample may be carry-over from other donors' samples. The sequencing input was naive CD4+ T cells from PBMCs. Subset of the sample: CD45RA+ positively selected. This chain's CDR3 is CASSAGLAEAHEQYF. The CDR3 coding sequence is TGTGCCAGCAGCGCAGGACTAGCCGAGGCCCACGAGCAGTACTTC.